This TCR beta chain stems from a study of T cell repertoires in cytomegalovirus infection (dated by TCRdb to the late 2010s). Turning to the overall study: Alongside well-studied HLA-B-restricted epitopes, the peptide stimulations were aimed at recently identified HLA-C-restricted CMV epitopes, whose presentation resists viral immunomodulation. Because public TCR beta signatures pointed to carriage of CMV infection together with the matching HLA type, the HLA type of each donor mattered for the analysis. General findings and caveats noted by the study authors: The ex vivo response was dominated by HLA-C-restricted CMV-specific TCR beta clonotypes, which also provided the single most frequent clonotype in two of eight donors. Cumulative frequency of public TCR beta family members discriminated carriers of CMV infection plus the relevant HLA type in this cohort and an independent 352-donor cohort.

This clonotype was recorded a few times. The antigen it binds to is not known. No quality values exist for individual bases; no much larger clone is one base distant. TCRdb records Illumina HiSeq 1500 as the sequencer. TCRdb ran its own pipeline on the public reads, namely fastp trimming at Q25 and MiXCR clone calling, and kept in-frame beta chains. Each entry is one CDR3 protein sequence, shown with its most common DNA and genes. Here the sample has under 130,000 distinct CDR3 sequences; approximately 45% occur a single time. The top ten constitute 74% of the sample. The treatment or condition label, read with the paper, signifies: in vitro stimulation with specific CMV peptide epitopes to enrich CMV-specific T cells. Sequences were derived from CD8+ T cells from cultured PBMCs, sampled from culture after CMV antigen stimulation. This TCR derives from a human donor in good health (CMV status not recorded). Some clones in this sample may be carry-over from other donors' samples.

For the CDR3, the sequence is CSAEGSLSSGANVLTF. The sequenced DNA: TGCAGTGCCGAGGGCTCTCTAAGCTCTGGGGCCAACGTCCTGACTTTC. This chain is built from TRBV20-1 and TRBJ2-6, and the D gene may be TRBD2, 5 bases matching. Measured from the cysteine to the phenylalanine, the CDR3 is 16 residues long. The kept DNA is CDR3 alone, 48 bases in frame from the first base. The V end loses 6 bases and the J end loses 0 bases, and a stretch of 15 bases separates them. CDR1 and CDR2 (DFQATT, SNEGSKA) derive from the germline V gene (reference sequence).